A selection of T cell receptor beta chains follows, all from one sample in a study of blood T cells in healthy people across ages. TCRdb re-called the 5' RACE reads through MiXCR, storing one row per CDR3 protein. Seen here are roughly 730,000 distinct CDR3 sequences, around three fifths observed once, and the top ten hold around 25%. Specimen: blood. These receptors were collected from a man aged 40-49 years in good health. The CDR3 runs from the conserved cysteine through the conserved F or W. The D gene is left open where the match is weak. The listing skips clone size in some rows; elsewhere it reads once, few, many or a size class.

V gene	D gene	J gene	clone size	CDR3 length	CDR3 protein	CDR3 DNA
TRBV20-1	TRBD1	TRBJ2-5	once	14	CSARKGASQETQYF	TGCAGTGCTAGAAAGGGGGCGTCCCAAGAGACCCAGTACTTC
TRBV7-9	-	TRBJ2-7	-	15	CASSSRSRGTYERYF	TGTGCCAGCAGCTCCCGGAGTCGGGGTACCTACGAGCGGTACTTC
TRBV27	TRBD1	TRBJ1-2	many	14	CASRSWDRAYGYTF	TGTGCCAGCAGATCCTGGGACAGGGCCTATGGCTACACCTTC
TRBV5-6	-	TRBJ2-4	-	15	CASSLVALAKNIQYF	TGTGCCAGCAGCTTGGTGGCGCTAGCCAAAAACATTCAGTACTTC
TRBV5-5	-	TRBJ2-5	-	15	CAGSQTSGFGETQYF	TGTGCCGGCAGCCAAACAAGTGGGTTCGGAGAGACCCAGTACTTC
TRBV6-2/TRBV6-3	-	TRBJ1-6	few	16	CASTIDGASYNSPLHF	TGTGCCAGCACCATCGACGGAGCCTCCTATAATTCACCCCTCCACTTT
TRBV20-1	TRBD1	TRBJ1-2	-	15	CSARVPGQVQTGYTF	TGCAGTGCTAGAGTCCCGGGACAGGTTCAAACTGGCTACACCTTC
TRBV5-1	-	TRBJ2-1	few	15	CASSLGGHQANEQFF	TGCGCCAGCAGCTTGGGGGGCCATCAAGCCAATGAGCAGTTCTTC
TRBV9	-	TRBJ2-4	few	14	CASSVDGGKNIQYF	TGTGCCAGCAGCGTAGACGGTGGCAAAAACATTCAGTACTTC
TRBV7-9	-	TRBJ2-3	few	16	CASSHAWGGRTDTQYF	TGTGCCAGCAGCCACGCGTGGGGGGGCCGGACAGATACGCAGTATTTT
TRBV12-3/TRBV12-4	-	TRBJ2-1	-	13	CASSTTRYNEQFF	TGTGCCAGCAGTACTACTAGATACAATGAGCAGTTCTTC
TRBV12-3/TRBV12-4	TRBD2	TRBJ2-3	-	17	CASNSLAVVGSTDTQYF	TGTGCCAGCAACAGCCTAGCGGTCGTGGGTAGCACAGATACGCAGTATTTT
TRBV5-1	-	TRBJ1-2	-	12	CASNGRAYGYTF	TGCGCCAGCAATGGGAGGGCGTATGGCTACACCTTC
TRBV15	TRBD2	TRBJ2-1	-	17	CATSRGVLAAVRDEQFF	TGTGCCACCAGCAGGGGGGTTCTAGCGGCCGTGCGAGATGAGCAGTTCTTC
TRBV29-1	-	TRBJ2-1	-	13	CSVERGPANEQFF	TGCAGCGTTGAGCGGGGTCCGGCCAATGAGCAGTTCTTC
TRBV29-1	TRBD2	TRBJ2-1	-	16	CSVSYGTTGSYNEQFF	TGCAGCGTCTCTTACGGGACTACTGGCTCCTACAATGAGCAGTTCTTC
TRBV5-1	-	TRBJ2-3	-	15	CASSFARGGADTQYF	TGCGCCAGCAGCTTCGCCAGGGGTGGCGCAGATACGCAGTATTTT
TRBV28	TRBD1	TRBJ2-7	-	14	CASRLWDSRYEQYF	TGTGCCAGCAGACTGTGGGACAGTCGCTACGAGCAGTACTTC
TRBV15	-	TRBJ1-2	few	13	CATSRGGNYGYTF	TGTGCCACCAGCAGAGGGGGGAACTATGGCTACACCTTC
TRBV6-1	-	TRBJ2-7	-	13	CASSDQGTYEQYF	TGTGCCAGCAGTGACCAGGGGACCTACGAGCAGTACTTC
TRBV5-1	-	TRBJ1-1	-	13	CASSPRMNTEAFF	TGCGCCAGCAGCCCAAGAATGAACACTGAAGCTTTCTTT
TRBV19	-	TRBJ2-2	-	12	CASNRGIGELFF	TGTGCCAGTAATCGGGGGATCGGGGAGCTGTTTTTT
TRBV11-3	-	TRBJ2-7	-	15	CASTEQDRATYEQYF	TGTGCCAGCACCGAACAGGACAGAGCAACCTACGAGCAGTACTTC
TRBV20-1	TRBD1	TRBJ2-1	-	15	CSARGQGVSYNEQFF	TGCAGTGCTCGGGGACAGGGCGTATCCTACAATGAGCAGTTCTTC
TRBV4-1	-	TRBJ2-7	many	15	CASSPNEVAVGEQYF	TGCGCCAGCAGCCCAAACGAGGTGGCCGTAGGCGAGCAGTACTTC
TRBV5-5	-	TRBJ1-5	-	16	CASSPEIRNSNQPQHF	TGTGCCAGCAGCCCTGAGATCAGGAACAGCAATCAGCCCCAGCATTTT
TRBV28	TRBD1	TRBJ2-7	-	13	CASSPRGPGIQYF	TGTGCCAGCAGTCCCAGGGGGCCGGGGATTCAGTACTTC
TRBV7-2	-	TRBJ2-5	-	14	CASSLRGEWETQYF	TGTGCCAGCAGCTTAAGAGGGGAGTGGGAGACCCAGTACTTC
TRBV27	TRBD1	TRBJ1-5	few	15	CASSAGTGSNQPQHF	TGTGCCAGCAGCGCCGGGACAGGGAGCAATCAGCCCCAGCATTTT
TRBV7-9	TRBD2	TRBJ2-1	-	18	CASSSSGLAGGTYNEQFF	TGTGCCAGCAGCTCATCAGGACTAGCGGGAGGGACCTACAATGAGCAGTTCTTC
TRBV2	-	TRBJ2-2	once	15	CASSLDLSNTGELFF	TGTGCCAGCAGCTTAGACTTATCGAACACCGGGGAGCTGTTTTTT
TRBV12-5	-	TRBJ2-7	-	14	CASGSTDTDNEQYF	TGTGCTAGTGGTTCCACGGACACAGACAATGAGCAGTACTTC